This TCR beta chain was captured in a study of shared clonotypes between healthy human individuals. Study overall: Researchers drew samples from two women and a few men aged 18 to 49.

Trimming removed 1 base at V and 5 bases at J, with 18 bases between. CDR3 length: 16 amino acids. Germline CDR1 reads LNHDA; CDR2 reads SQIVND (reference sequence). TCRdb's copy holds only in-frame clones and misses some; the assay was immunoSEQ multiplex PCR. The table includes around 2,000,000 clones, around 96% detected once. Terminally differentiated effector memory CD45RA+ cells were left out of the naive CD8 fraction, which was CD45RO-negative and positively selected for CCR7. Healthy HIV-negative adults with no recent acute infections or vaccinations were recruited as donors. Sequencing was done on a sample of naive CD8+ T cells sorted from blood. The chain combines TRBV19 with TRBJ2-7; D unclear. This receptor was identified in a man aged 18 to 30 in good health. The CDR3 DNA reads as TGTGCCAGTAGTATAGGCCAGTATCTGGGCTTCCACGAGCAGTACTTC. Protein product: CASSIGQYLGFHEQYF.